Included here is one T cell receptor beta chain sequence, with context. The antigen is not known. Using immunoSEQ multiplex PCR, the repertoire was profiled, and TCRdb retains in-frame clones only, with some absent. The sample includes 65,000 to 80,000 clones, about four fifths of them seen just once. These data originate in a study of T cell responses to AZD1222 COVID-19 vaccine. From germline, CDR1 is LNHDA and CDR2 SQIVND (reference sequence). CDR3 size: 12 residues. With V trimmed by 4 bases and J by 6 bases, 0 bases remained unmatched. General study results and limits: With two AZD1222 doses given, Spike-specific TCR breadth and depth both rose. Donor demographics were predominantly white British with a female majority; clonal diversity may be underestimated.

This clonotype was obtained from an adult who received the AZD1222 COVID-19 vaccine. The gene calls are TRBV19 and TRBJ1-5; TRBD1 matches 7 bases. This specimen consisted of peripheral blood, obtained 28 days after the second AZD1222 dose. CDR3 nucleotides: TGTGCCAGTAGTACAGGGGGTCAGCCCCAGCATTTT. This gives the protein CASSTGGQPQHF.